This T cell receptor (beta chain) stems from a study of OX40 agonist ivuxolimab in advanced cancers. CDR1 SGHVS and CDR2 FQNEAQ come from the germline V gene. The CDR3 consists of 14 residues. Trimming cost V 2 bases and J 1 base, with 9 bases left between them. Profiling relied on immunoSEQ multiplex PCR, and the TCRdb table lists in-frame clones only, not all of them. This table holds 70,000 to 75,000 clones, more than 75% found once. The clonotype was recovered from an adult with an advanced solid tumor such as melanoma, head and neck, liver or kidney cancer. This chain connects TRBV7-8 to TRBJ2-7, with D perhaps matching TRBD1 (6 bases). The source material was CD4+ or CD8+ T cells sorted from blood, sampled in a trial of the OX40 agonist ivuxolimab. CDR3 sequence reads: CASSLFTGSYEQYF. In DNA, the CDR3 is TGTGCCAGCAGCTTATTCACAGGGTCCTACGAGCAGTACTTC.